The text below deals with one T cell receptor (beta chain). This table comes from immunoSEQ multiplex PCR, and its TCRdb copy is limited to in-frame clones, with some not included. The sample has about 22,000 clones, 75% to 90% seen once. The sample comes from a study of blood T cell repertoires in COVID-19. On the study more broadly: Some COVID-19 samples were acute and others convalescent; all came from the United States, Italy and Spain. Sources were T cells, B-cell-depleted T cells, or PBMCs; the material itself was cDNA or gDNA.

Per germline, CDR1 SGHVS and CDR2 FNYEAQ. The CDR3 totals 16 residues. V was pared by 2 bases and J by 3 bases, with 8 bases of the junction left unmatched. The sequenced sample was peripheral blood. The clonotype was recovered from a man older than 75 with active or convalescent COVID-19. This chain joins TRBV7-6 and TRBJ2-3; 7 nucleotides match TRBD1. The CDR3 DNA is TGTGCCAGCAGCTTATTAGGGGGCAGGAGGACAGATACGCAGTATTTT. Translating gives CASSLLGGRRTDTQYF.